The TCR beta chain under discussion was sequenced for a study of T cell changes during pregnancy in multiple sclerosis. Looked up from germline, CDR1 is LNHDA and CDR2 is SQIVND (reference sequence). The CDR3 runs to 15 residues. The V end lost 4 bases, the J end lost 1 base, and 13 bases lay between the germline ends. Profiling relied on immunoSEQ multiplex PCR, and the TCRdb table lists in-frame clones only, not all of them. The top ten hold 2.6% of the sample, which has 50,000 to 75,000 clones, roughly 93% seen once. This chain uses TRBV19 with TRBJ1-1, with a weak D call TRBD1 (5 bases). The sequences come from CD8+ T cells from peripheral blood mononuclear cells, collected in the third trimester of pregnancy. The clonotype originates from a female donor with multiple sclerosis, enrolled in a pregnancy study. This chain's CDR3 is CASSTRTFPNTEAFF. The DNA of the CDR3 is TGTGCCAGTAGTACAAGGACATTCCCGAACACTGAAGCTTTCTTT.